What follows is one TCR beta chain and its context. What it binds is unknown. The CDR3 has 15 amino acids. Germline CDR1 SGHTA, CDR2 FQGNSA. Trimming removed 5 bases from V and 4 bases from J; junction bases left unmatched: 9. This sample was taken from a study of cytomegalovirus exposure and HLA in healthy donors. General observations from the study: Later on, a genetic analysis was performed. It linked a missense variant in DCLRE1C with V- and J-gene trimming of TCR beta. Presence/absence analyses treated sequencing depth as roughly uniform across donors.

Researchers ran the PCR with 60 Vbeta and 13 Jbeta primers. In the source study's methods: Later, an analysis found about 80 million unique TCR beta chains, and around 10 million of these were shared. The repertoire was sequenced with immunoSEQ multiplex PCR; TCRdb's copy has only in-frame clones and lacks some. Clone size and V and J calls were adopted from that table, with D and trimming inferred from the DNA. The table includes roughly 160,000 clones, roughly 80% detected once. The sequence was obtained from a woman in her thirties in good health and CMV-seropositive. Material: PBMCs. V and J are TRBV7-2 and TRBJ1-2; 8 bases agree with TRBD1. CDR3 region: CASSPFQGAGYGYTF. The CDR3 nucleotides read TGTGCCAGCAGCCCGTTTCAGGGGGCGGGCTATGGCTACACCTTC.